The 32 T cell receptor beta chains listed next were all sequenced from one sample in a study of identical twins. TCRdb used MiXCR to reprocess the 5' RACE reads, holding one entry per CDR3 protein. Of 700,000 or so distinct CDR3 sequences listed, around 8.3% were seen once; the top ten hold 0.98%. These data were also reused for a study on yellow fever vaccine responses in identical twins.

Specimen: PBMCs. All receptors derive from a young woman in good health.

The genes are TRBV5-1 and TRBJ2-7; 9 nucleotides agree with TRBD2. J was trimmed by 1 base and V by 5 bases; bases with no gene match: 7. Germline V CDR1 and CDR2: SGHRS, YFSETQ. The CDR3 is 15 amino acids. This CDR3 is CASSFLAGSSYEQYF. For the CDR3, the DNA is TGCGCCAGCAGTTTTCTAGCGGGGTCATCCTACGAGCAGTACTTC.

The CDR3 nucleotides are TGCGCCAGCAGCCAAGGTTCGGGACCGCGCTACGAGCAGTACTTC. Translated, it gives CASSQGSGPRYEQYF. The J gene is TRBJ2-7, the V gene TRBV4-1; D might be TRBD1 or TRBD2, each matching 5 bases. Per germline, CDR1 MGHRA and CDR2 YSYEKL. Trimming took 1 base from V and 3 from J, leaving 13 bases between them. The CDR3 consists of 15 residues.

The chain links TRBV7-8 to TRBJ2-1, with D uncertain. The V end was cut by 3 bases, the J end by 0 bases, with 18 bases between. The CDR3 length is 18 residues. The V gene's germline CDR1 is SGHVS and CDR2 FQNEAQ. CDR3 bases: TGTGCCAGCAGCTTCGACCCGCCGGCGCGGAGCTCCTACAATGAGCAGTTCTTC. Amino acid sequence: CASSFDPPARSSYNEQFF.

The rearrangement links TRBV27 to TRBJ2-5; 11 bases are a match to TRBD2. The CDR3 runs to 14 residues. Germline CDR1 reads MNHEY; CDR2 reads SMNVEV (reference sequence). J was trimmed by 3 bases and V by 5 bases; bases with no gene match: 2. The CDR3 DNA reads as TGTGCCAGCAGTACGGGACTAGCGGAAGAGACCCAGTACTTC. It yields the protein CASSTGLAEETQYF.

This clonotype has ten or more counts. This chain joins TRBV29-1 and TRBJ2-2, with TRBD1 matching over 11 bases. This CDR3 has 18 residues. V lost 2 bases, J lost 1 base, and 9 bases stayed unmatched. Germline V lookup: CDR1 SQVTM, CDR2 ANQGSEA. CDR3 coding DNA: TGCAGCGTTGAACTGTGGACAGGGGGCTCCGAGAACACCGGGGAGCTGTTTTTT. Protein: CSVELWTGGSENTGELFF.

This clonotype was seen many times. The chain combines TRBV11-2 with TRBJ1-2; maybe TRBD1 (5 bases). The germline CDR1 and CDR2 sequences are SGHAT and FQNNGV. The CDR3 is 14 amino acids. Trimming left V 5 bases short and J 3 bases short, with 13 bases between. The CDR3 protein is CASSPGTWDYGYTF. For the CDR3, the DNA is TGTGCCAGCAGCCCGGGGACTTGGGACTATGGCTACACCTTC.

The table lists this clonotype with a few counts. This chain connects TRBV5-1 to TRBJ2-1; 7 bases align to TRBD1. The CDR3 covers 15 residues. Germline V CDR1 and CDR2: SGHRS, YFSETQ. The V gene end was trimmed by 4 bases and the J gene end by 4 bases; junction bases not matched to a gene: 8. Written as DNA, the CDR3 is TGCGCCAGCAGCGTAGGGACAGCAGTATACAATGAGCAGTTCTTC. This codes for CASSVGTAVYNEQFF.

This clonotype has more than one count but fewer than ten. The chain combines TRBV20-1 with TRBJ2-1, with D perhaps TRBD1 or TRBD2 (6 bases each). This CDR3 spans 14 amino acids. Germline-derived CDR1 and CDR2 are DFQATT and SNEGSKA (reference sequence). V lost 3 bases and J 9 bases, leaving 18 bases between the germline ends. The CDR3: CSASWGLAAGEQFF. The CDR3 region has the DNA TGCAGTGCTAGTTGGGGGCTAGCAGCGGGTGAGCAGTTCTTC.

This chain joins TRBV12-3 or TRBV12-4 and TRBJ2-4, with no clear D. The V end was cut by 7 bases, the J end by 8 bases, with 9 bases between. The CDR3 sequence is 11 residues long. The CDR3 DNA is TGTGCCAGCACCGCGTCCGACATTCAGTACTTC. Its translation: CASTASDIQYF.

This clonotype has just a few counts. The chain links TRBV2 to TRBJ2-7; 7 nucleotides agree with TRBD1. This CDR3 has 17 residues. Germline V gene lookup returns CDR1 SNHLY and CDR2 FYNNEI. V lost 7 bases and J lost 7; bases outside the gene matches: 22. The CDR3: CASNGILNRGDLREQYF. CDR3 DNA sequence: TGTGCCAGCAACGGGATTTTAAACAGGGGTGACTTACGGGAGCAGTACTTC.

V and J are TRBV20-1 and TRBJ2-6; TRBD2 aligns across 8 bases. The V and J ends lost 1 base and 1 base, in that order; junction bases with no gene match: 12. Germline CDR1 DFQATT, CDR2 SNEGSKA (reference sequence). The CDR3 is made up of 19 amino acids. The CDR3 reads CSARGKRTSGISGANVLTF. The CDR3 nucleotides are TGCAGTGCTAGAGGGAAGCGTACTAGCGGCATATCTGGGGCCAACGTCCTGACTTTC.

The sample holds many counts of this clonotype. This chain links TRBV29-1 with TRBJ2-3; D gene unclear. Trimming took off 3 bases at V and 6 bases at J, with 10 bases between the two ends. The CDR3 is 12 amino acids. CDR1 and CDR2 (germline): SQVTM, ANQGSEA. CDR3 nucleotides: TGCAGCGTTGATGGCGGTGGTGATACGCAGTATTTT. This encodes CSVDGGGDTQYF.

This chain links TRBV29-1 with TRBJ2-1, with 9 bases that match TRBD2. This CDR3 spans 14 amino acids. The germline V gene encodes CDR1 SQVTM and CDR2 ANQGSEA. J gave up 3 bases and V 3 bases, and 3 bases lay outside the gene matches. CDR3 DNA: TGCAGCGTTGACGTAGCGGGGGTCTACAATGAGCAGTTCTTC. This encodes CSVDVAGVYNEQFF.

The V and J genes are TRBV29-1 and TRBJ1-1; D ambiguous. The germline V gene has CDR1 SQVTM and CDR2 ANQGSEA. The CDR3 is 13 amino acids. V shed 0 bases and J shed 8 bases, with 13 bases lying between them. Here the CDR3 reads CSVEEGNRSEAFF. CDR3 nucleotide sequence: TGCAGCGTTGAAGAGGGAAATCGGTCCGAAGCTTTCTTT.

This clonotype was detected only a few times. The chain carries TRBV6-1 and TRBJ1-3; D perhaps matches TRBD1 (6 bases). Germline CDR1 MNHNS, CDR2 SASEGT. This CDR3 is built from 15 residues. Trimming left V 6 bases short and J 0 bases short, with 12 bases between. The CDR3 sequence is CASSPAQGSGNTIYF. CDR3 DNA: TGTGCCAGCAGCCCCGCACAGGGCTCTGGAAACACCATATATTTT.

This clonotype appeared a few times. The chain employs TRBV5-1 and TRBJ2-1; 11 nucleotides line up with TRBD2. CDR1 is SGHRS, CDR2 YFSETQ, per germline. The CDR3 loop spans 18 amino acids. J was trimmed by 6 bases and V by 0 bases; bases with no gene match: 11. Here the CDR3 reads CASSLAGLAGGRGNEQFF. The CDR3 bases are TGCGCCAGCAGCTTGGCCGGGCTAGCGGGGGGAAGGGGCAATGAGCAGTTCTTC.

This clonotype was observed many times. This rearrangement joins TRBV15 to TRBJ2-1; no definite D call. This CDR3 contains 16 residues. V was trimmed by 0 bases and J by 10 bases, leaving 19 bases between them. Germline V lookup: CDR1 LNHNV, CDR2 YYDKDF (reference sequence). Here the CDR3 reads CATSRDKPLTDGEQFF. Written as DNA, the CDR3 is TGTGCCACCAGCAGAGACAAACCCCTAACCGACGGAGAGCAGTTCTTC.

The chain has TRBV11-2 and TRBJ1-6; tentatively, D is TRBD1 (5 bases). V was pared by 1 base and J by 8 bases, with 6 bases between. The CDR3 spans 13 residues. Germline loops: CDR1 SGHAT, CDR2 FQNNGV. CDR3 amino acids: CASSLAQDSPLHF. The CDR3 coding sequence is TGTGCCAGCAGCTTAGCACAGGATTCACCCCTCCACTTT.

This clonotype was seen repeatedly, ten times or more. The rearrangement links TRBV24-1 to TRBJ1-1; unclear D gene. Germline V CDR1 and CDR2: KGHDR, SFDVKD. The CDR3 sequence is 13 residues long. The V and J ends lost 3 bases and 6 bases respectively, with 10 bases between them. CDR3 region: CATSDPETPEAFF. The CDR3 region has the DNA TGTGCCACCAGTGATCCCGAGACCCCTGAAGCTTTCTTT.

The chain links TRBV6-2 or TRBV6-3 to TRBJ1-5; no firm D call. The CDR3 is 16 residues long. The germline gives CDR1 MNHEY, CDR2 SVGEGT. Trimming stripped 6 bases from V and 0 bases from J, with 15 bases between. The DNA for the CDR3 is TGTGCCAGCAGCCGTCGACTTAGAAATAGCAATCAGCCCCAGCATTTT. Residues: CASSRRLRNSNQPQHF.

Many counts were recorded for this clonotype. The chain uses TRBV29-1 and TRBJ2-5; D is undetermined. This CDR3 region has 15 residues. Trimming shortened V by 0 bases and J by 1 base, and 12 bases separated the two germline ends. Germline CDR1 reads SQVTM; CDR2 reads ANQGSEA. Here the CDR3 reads CSVEDPTVLQETQYF. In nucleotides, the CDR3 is TGCAGCGTTGAAGATCCCACAGTCCTCCAAGAGACCCAGTACTTC.

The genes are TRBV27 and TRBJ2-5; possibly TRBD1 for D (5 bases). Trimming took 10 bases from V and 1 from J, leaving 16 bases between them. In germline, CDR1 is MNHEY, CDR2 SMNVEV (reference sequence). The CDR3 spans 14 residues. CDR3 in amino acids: CANRPAGSQETQYF. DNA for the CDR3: TGTGCCAACCGCCCGGCAGGGTCCCAAGAGACCCAGTACTTC.

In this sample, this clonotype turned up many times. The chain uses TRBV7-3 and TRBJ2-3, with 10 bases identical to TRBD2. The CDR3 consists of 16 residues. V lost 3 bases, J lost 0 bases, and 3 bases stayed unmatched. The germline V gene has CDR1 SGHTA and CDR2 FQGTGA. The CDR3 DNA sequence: TGTGCCAGCAGCTTCGGACTAGCGGCTAGCACAGATACGCAGTATTTT. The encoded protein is CASSFGLAASTDTQYF.

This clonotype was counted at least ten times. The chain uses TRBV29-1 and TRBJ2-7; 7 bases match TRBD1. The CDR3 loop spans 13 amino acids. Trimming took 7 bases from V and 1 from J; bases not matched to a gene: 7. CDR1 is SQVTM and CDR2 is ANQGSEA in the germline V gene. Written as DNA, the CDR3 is TGCAGCGCCCTGGGGACAGATTCCTACGAGCAGTACTTC. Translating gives CSALGTDSYEQYF.

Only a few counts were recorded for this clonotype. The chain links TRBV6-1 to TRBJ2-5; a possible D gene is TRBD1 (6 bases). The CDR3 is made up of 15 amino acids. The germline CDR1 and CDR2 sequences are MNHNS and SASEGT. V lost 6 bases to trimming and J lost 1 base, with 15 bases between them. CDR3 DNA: TGTGCCAGCAGACGGGACAACACGTTCCAAGAGACCCAGTACTTC. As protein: CASRRDNTFQETQYF.

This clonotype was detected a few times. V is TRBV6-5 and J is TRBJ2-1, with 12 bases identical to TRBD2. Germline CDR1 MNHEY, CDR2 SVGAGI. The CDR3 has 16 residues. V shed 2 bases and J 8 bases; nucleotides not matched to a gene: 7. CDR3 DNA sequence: TGTGCCAGCAGTTACGGAGGGACTAGCGGGTGGGATGAGCAGTTCTTC. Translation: CASSYGGTSGWDEQFF.

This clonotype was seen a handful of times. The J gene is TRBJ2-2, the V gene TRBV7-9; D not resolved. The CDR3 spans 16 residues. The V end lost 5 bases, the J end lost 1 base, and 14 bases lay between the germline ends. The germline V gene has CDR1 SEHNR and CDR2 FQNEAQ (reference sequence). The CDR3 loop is CASSASVGVNTGELFF. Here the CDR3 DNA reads TGTGCCAGCAGCGCGTCGGTAGGCGTGAACACCGGGGAGCTGTTTTTT.

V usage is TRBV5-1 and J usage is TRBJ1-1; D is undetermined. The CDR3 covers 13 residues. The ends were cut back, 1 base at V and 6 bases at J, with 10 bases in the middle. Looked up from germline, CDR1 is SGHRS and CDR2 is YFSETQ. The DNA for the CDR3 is TGCGCCAGCAGCTTGCAATTGAGCGCTGAAGCTTTCTTT. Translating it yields CASSLQLSAEAFF.

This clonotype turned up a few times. The CDR3 DNA is TGTGCCACCAGTGATATACTAGCGGGGGACAATGAGCAGTTCTTC. Residues: CATSDILAGDNEQFF. The rearrangement uses TRBV24-1 and TRBJ2-1, with 11 nucleotides matching TRBD2. Trimming cost V 3 bases and J 5 bases; bases outside gene matches: 2. Germline lookup yields CDR1 KGHDR and CDR2 SFDVKD. CDR3 length equals 15 residues.

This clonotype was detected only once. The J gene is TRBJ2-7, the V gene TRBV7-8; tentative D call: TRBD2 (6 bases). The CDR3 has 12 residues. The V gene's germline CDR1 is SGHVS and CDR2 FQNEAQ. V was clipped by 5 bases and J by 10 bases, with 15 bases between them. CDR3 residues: CASSANWGLQYF. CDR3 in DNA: TGTGCCAGCAGCGCCAATTGGGGACTTCAGTACTTC.

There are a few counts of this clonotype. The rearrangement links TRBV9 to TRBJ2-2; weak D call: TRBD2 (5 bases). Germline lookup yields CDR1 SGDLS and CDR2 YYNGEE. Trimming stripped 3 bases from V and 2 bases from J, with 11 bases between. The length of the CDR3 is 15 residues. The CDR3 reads CASSAGWVNTGELFF. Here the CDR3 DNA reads TGTGCCAGCAGCGCGGGGTGGGTTAACACCGGGGAGCTGTTTTTT.

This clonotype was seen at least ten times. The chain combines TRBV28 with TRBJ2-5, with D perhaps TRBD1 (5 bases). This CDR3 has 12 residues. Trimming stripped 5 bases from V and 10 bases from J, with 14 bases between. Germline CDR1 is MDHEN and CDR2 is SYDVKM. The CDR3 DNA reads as TGTGCCAGCAGTCCGTCTGGCAGGGACCAGTACTTC. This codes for CASSPSGRDQYF.